This T cell receptor beta chain was identified in a study of T cells expressing NK-cell markers. On the study more broadly: One of eight sequenced donors was HCMV-seronegative; the other seven were seropositive.

No DNA is given; TCRdb re-called the 5' RACE reads and lists each CDR3 protein once. Its table lists fewer than 400,000 distinct CDR3 sequences. What was sequenced was blood T cells: a sorted CD56 or NKG2C T cell subset, CD4+ or CD8+ T cells, or bulk PBMC T cells (not recorded which). The sequence was obtained from a woman between 45 and 60 years old in good health.

CDR3 loop: CASSNRDRGHYGYTF. The chain has TRBV5-8 and TRBJ1-2; TCRdb outputs TRBD1, but without DNA this stays unchecked. The germline gives CDR1 SGHTS, CDR2 YDEGEE. This CDR3 contains 15 residues.